Listed here are 12 T cell receptor beta chains from one sample, sequenced in a study of blood T cell repertoires in COVID-19. Repertoires were generated with immunoSEQ multiplex PCR, while TCRdb's copy carries only in-frame clones and drops some. The table has approximately 50,000 clones, 90% seen once. The sample taken for sequencing was peripheral blood. These receptors were taken from a man between 35 and 55 years old with acute or convalescent COVID-19.

The chain has TRBV2 and TRBJ1-3; D is ambiguous. This CDR3 is 15 amino acids long. V shed 4 bases and J shed 0 bases, with 10 bases lying between them. Germline V gives CDR1 SNHLY, CDR2 FYNNEI. The CDR3 DNA sequence: TGTGCCAGCAGTGTGGCCGGACTCTCTGGAAACACCATATATTTT. Translated: CASSVAGLSGNTIYF.

V and J are TRBV7-9 and TRBJ1-1; a weak D match, TRBD1 (6 bases). The germline V gene encodes CDR1 SEHNR and CDR2 FQNEAQ (reference sequence). The CDR3 is 12 residues long. The V and J ends lost 5 bases and 7 bases respectively, with 11 bases between them. As DNA, the CDR3 is TGTGCCAGCAGCCCAGGGGTATTTGAAGCTTTCTTT. Translated: CASSPGVFEAFF. Based on the CDR3 plus reference TRBV7-9 and TRBJ1-1, the full variable domain is DTGVSQNPRHKITKRGQNVTFRCDPISEHNRLYWYRQTLGQGPEFLTYFQNEAQLEKSRLLSDRFSAERPKGSFSTLEIQRTEQGDSAMYLCASSPGVFEAFFGQGTRLTVV.

V and J are TRBV25-1 and TRBJ2-1; 16 bases map to TRBD2. The germline CDR1 and CDR2 sequences are MGHDK and SYGVNS. Trimming removed 5 bases from V and 5 bases from J; junction bases left unmatched: 3. CDR3 size: 16 residues. CDR3 sequence (DNA): TGTGCCAGCAGTCCCGGGACTAGCGGGAGGGACAATGAGCAGTTCTTC. Its protein is CASSPGTSGRDNEQFF.

This clone was seen just once. The CDR3 nucleotides read TGTGCCAGCAGCCAAGTTCGGGATACCTACGAGCAGTACTTC. Translated: CASSQVRDTYEQYF. This chain connects TRBV3-1 (or the pseudogene TRBV3-2) to TRBJ2-7, with D tentatively TRBD2 (5 bases). The CDR3 is 14 residues long. Looked up from germline, CDR1 is LGHDT and CDR2 is YNNKEL (reference sequence). V was cut by 1 base and J by 2 bases, with 9 bases left in between.

J is TRBJ1-1 and V is TRBV7-9; a possible D gene is TRBD1 (6 bases). This CDR3 spans 14 amino acids. The V gene lost 5 bases and the J gene lost 6 bases, with 16 bases spanning the gap. Germline CDR1 SEHNR, CDR2 FQNEAQ (reference sequence). CDR3 sequence (DNA): TGTGCCAGCAGCCAAGGGGGTGGTATGGCTGAAGCTTTCTTT. Its translation is CASSQGGGMAEAFF.

This chain joins TRBV5-1 and TRBJ2-1; 7 bases map to TRBD1. The CDR3 length is 18 residues. The junction had 18 bases not matched to a gene; V was cut back by 4 bases and J by 5 bases. Germline-derived CDR1 and CDR2 are SGHRS and YFSETQ. CDR3 DNA sequence: TGCGCCAGCAGCCCAACCCTCGGACAGGAAGGGTTCCACAATGAGCAGTTCTTC. It encodes CASSPTLGQEGFHNEQFF.

The chain has TRBV9 and TRBJ1-1; TRBD1 might be the D (5 bases). CDR3 length equals 14 residues. Trimming left V 4 bases short and J 3 bases short, with 13 bases between. Germline CDR1 and CDR2: SGDLS and YYNGEE. CDR3 bases: TGTGCCAGCAGCACCCTGACAGAGTACACTGAAGCTTTCTTT. This translates into CASSTLTEYTEAFF.

The CDR3 reads CATSRQGAIMGDEQFF. The CDR3 DNA is TGTGCCACCAGCCGCCAGGGGGCAATAATGGGCGATGAGCAGTTCTTC. J is TRBJ2-1 and V is TRBV15; 8 nucleotides align to TRBD1. This CDR3 comprises 16 residues. V lost 5 bases and J lost 8; bases outside the gene matches: 14. Germline V gives CDR1 LNHNV, CDR2 YYDKDF (reference sequence).

This clone was counted once. This rearrangement joins TRBV5-1 to TRBJ2-1, with 14 bases matching TRBD2. The germline V gene has CDR1 SGHRS and CDR2 YFSETQ. The V segment lost 3 bases and the J segment 4 bases; nucleotides outside the gene matches: 3. The CDR3 is made up of 16 amino acids. The CDR3 DNA is TGCGCCAGCAGCTACAGACTAGCGGGAGGGTACAATGAGCAGTTCTTC. Translation gives CASSYRLAGGYNEQFF.

The rearrangement joins TRBV6-5 to TRBJ1-1, with D tentatively TRBD1 (5 bases). The CDR3 runs to 15 residues. Per the germline V gene, CDR1 is MNHEY and CDR2 is SVGAGI. V lost 6 bases, J lost 7 bases, and 21 bases lay in between. DNA for the CDR3: TGTGCCAGCAGAAGGACCAGGGATCCCGGTCATGAAGCTTTCTTT. Translated, it gives CASRRTRDPGHEAFF.

The CDR3 loop reads CASSQVSSSTNEKLFF. The CDR3 region has the DNA TGTGCCAGCAGCCAAGTGTCCTCTAGTACTAATGAAAAACTGTTTTTT. V is TRBV14 and J is TRBJ1-4; no clear D. Per germline, CDR1 SGHDN and CDR2 FVKESK. There are 16 residues in the CDR3. V was cut by 1 base and J by 2 bases, with 11 bases left in between.

The chain uses TRBV11-2 and TRBJ1-5; maybe TRBD1 (6 bases). This CDR3 is 15 amino acids long. Germline loops: CDR1 SGHAT, CDR2 FQNNGV. Deletions cut 3 bases from V and 3 bases from J, with 12 bases between. CDR3 in amino acids: CASSLPGQPNQPQHF. In DNA form, the CDR3 reads TGTGCCAGCAGCTTGCCCGGACAGCCCAATCAGCCCCAGCATTTT. The whole variable domain, remainder taken from reference TRBV11-2 and TRBJ1-5, is EAGVAQSPRYKIIEKRQSVAFWCNPISGHATLYWYQQILGQGPKLLIQFQNNGVVDDSQLPKDRFSAERLKGVDSTLKIQPAKLEDSAVYLCASSLPGQPNQPQHFGDGTRLSIL.